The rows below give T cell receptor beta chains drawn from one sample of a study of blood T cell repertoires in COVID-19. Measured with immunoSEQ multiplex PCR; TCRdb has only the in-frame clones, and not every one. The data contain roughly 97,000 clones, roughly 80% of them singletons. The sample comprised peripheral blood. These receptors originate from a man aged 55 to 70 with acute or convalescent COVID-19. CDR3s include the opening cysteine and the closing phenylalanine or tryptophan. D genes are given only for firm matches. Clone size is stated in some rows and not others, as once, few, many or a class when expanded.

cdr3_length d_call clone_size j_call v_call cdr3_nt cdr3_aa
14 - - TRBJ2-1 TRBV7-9 TGTGCCAGCAGCTTAGCGGGGGGACCACATGAGCAGTTCTTC CASSLAGGPHEQFF
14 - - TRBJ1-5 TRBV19 TGTGCCAGTAGTTCTCGTGGTACGAGTCAGCCCCAGCATTTT CASSSRGTSQPQHF
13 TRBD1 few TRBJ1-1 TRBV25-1 TGTGCCAGCAGTGCGCAGGGGGACACTGAAGCTTTCTTT CASSAQGDTEAFF
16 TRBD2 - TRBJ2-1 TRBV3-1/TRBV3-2 TGTGCCAGCAGCCAAGATATGGCGGGAGGGCTTAATGAGCAGTTCTTC CASSQDMAGGLNEQFF
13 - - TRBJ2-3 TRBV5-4 TGTGCCAGCAGCTTGTCCCTACTGGATACGCAGTATTTT CASSLSLLDTQYF
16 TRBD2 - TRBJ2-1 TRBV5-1 TGCGCCAGCAGGGAAACTAGCGGGAGCTCCTACAATGAGCAGTTCTTC CASRETSGSSYNEQFF
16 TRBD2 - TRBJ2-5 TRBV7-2 TGTGCCAGCAGCTTCAGCGGGATTGTAGTCCAAGAGACCCAGTACTTC CASSFSGIVVQETQYF
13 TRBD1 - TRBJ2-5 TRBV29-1 TGCAGCGTTGACCAGGCAGGGGGAGAGACCCAGTACTTC CSVDQAGGETQYF
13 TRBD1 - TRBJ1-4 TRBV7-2 TGTGCCAGCAGCCCAAGACAGGGAGTAAAACTGTTTTTT CASSPRQGVKLFF
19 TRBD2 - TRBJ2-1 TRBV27 TGTGCCAGCACCGTAACTCCCGCTCTAGCGGGAGGGCCATCCAATGAGCAGTTCTTC CASTVTPALAGGPSNEQFF
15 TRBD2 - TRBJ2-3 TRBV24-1 TGTGCCACCAGTGAGATAGCGGGGGGCACAGATACGCAGTATTTT CATSEIAGGTDTQYF
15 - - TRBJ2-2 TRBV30 TGTGCCTGGACCGCAGGGGTCGGGAACCCCGGGGAGCTGTTTTTT CAWTAGVGNPGELFF
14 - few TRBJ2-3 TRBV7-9 TGTGCCAGCAGCTCTAGCGATAGGCAGGATACGCAGTATTTT CASSSSDRQDTQYF
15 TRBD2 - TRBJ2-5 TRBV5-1 TGCGCCAGCAGCTTTAGCGGGAGGGCCGAAGAGACCCAGTACTTC CASSFSGRAEETQYF
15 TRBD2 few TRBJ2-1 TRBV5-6 TGTGCCAGCAGGACCGGACTAGCGGGATTGGATGAGCAGTTCTTC CASRTGLAGLDEQFF
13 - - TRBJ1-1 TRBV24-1 TGTGCCACCAGTGAACACCCCAACACTGAAGCTTTCTTT CATSEHPNTEAFF
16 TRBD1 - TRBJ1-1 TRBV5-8 TGTGCCAGCAGCTTCGGCGAGCCCGACAGGGTCGCTGAAGCTTTCTTT CASSFGEPDRVAEAFF
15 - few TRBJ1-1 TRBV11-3 TGTGCCAGCAGCTTAGATGGCCAGGGCGGTACTGAAGCTTTCTTT CASSLDGQGGTEAFF
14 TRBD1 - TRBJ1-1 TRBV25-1 TGTGCCAGCAGTCCCCGACAGGGGCTTTCTGAAGCTTTCTTT CASSPRQGLSEAFF
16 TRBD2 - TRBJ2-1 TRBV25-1 TGTGCCAGCAGTGAGCCCGGGACTAGCGGGATCAATGAGCAGTTCTTC CASSEPGTSGINEQFF
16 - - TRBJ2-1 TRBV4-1 TGCGCCAGCAGCCAAGGGCTAGCCGTCTCCTACAATGAGCAGTTCTTC CASSQGLAVSYNEQFF
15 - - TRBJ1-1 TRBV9 TGTGCCAGCAGCGTAGCCCACAGCCCTTCGGCTGAAGCTTTCTTT CASSVAHSPSAEAFF
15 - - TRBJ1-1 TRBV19 TGTGCCAGTAGTATAGACCCAGTCCCGAACACTGAAGCTTTCTTT CASSIDPVPNTEAFF
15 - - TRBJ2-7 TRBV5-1 TGCGCCAGCAGCTTGCTGCTAGCGCAAACCTACGAGCAGTACTTC CASSLLLAQTYEQYF
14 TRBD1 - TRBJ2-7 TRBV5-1 TGCGCCAGCAGCAAGGGACAGGCCGCCTACGAGCAGTACTTC CASSKGQAAYEQYF
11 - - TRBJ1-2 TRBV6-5 TGTGCCAGCAGAAAGAGTTATGGCTACACCTTC CASRKSYGYTF
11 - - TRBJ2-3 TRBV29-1 TGCAGCGTTGACGTCGCAGATACGCAGTATTTT CSVDVADTQYF
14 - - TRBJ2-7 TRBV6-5 TGTGCCAGCAGTCTGACAGGAGAATACTACGAGCAGTACTTC CASSLTGEYYEQYF
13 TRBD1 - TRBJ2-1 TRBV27 TGTGCCAGCAGCCGGGACAGTGACAATGAGCAGTTCTTC CASSRDSDNEQFF
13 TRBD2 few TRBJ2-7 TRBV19 TGTGCCACCTCCTGGACTAGCCTATACGAGCAGTACTTC CATSWTSLYEQYF
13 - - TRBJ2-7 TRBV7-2 TGTGCCAGCAGCTTGACATTTTTCTACGAGCAGTACTTC CASSLTFFYEQYF
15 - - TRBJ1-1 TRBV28 TGTGCCAGCAGTTTACCGTCAGGAATGAACACTGAAGCTTTCTTT CASSLPSGMNTEAFF
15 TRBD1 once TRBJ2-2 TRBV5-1 TGCGCCAGCAGCCTACAGGGGAATCGGGCCGGGGAGCTGTTTTTT CASSLQGNRAGELFF
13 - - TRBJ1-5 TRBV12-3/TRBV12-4 TGTGCCAGCAGTCCCGAGGGCAATCAGCCCCAGCATTTT CASSPEGNQPQHF
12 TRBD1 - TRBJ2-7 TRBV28 TGTGCCAGCAGCCGACAGGGCTACGAGCAGTACTTC CASSRQGYEQYF
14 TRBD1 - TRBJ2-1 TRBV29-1 TGCACCATCCAACGGGACAGGGGCTACAATGAGCAGTTCTTC CTIQRDRGYNEQFF
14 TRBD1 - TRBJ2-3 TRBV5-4 TGTGCCAGCAGCATGGACAGGTTCACAGATACGCAGTATTTT CASSMDRFTDTQYF
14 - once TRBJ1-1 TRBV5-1 TGCGCCAGCAGCTTGGACAGGCAGAACACTGAAGCTTTCTTT CASSLDRQNTEAFF
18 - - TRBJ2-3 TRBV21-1 TGTGCCAGCACCCCCTATGCGACCGGACAGGGGGCATTAGATACGCAGTATTTT CASTPYATGQGALDTQYF
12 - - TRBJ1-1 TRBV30 TGTGCCTGGGCGGAGGGCCGGACTGAAGCTTTCTTT CAWAEGRTEAFF
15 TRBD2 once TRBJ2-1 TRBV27 TGTGCCAGCAGTTCCAAAGCGGGAGGATACAATGAGCAGTTCTTC CASSSKAGGYNEQFF
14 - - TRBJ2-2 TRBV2 TGTGCCAGCAGGAGGGTTGCGAACACCGGGGAGCTGTTTTTT CASRRVANTGELFF